A single sample gave rise to the 15 T cell receptor beta chains below, sequenced in a study of cytomegalovirus exposure and HLA in healthy donors. Primers included in the PCR were 60 Vbeta and 13 Jbeta primers. The data were produced by immunoSEQ multiplex PCR, yet TCRdb's version contains in-frame clones alone and is incomplete. This table holds around 130,000 clones, over 8% found once. Sequenced material: PBMCs. The source is a man between 40 and 49 years old in good health and CMV-seronegative.

The chain combines TRBV10-2 with TRBJ2-4; possible D gene TRBD1, 5 bases. V lost 4 bases and J 0 bases, leaving 25 bases between the germline ends. The CDR3 contains 20 residues. Germline CDR1 WSHSY, CDR2 SAAADI. The chain's CDR3 is CASSGGDRILNFLAKNIQYF. CDR3 DNA: TGCGCCAGCAGTGGGGGTGACAGAATCCTTAACTTCCTAGCCAAAAACATTCAGTACTTC.

This chain connects TRBV7-2 to TRBJ1-6, with a tentative D call TRBD1 (5 bases). Trimming took off 5 bases at V and 7 bases at J, with 9 bases between the two ends. The germline CDR1 and CDR2 sequences are SGHTA and FQGNSA. The length of the CDR3 is 13 residues. CDR3 DNA sequence: TGTGCCAGCAGCCCAGGGTTAAATTCACCCCTCCACTTT. It is translated as CASSPGLNSPLHF.

This clone was found a few times. The chain links TRBV1 to TRBJ1-5. TRBV1 constitutes a pseudogene. The CDR3 extends over 17 amino acids. CDR3 region: CTSSQDCCGGSNQPQHF. The CDR3, as DNA: TGCACCAGCAGCCAAGACTGTTGTGGAGGAAGCAATCAGCCCCAGCATTTT.

This clone has a handful of counts. The chain joins TRBV5-1 to TRBJ2-5; 7 bases map to TRBD2. The ends lost 0 bases at V and 4 bases at J; junction bases unmatched: 6. Germline CDR1 and CDR2: SGHRS and YFSETQ. This CDR3 comprises 15 residues. Here the CDR3 DNA reads TGCGCCAGCAGCTTGGGGGACGGGGGGACAGAGACCCAGTACTTC. It is translated as CASSLGDGGTETQYF.

This clone was observed a few times. This chain uses TRBV5-4 with TRBJ1-6; 10 bases map to TRBD1. Germline assignment: CDR1 SGHNT and CDR2 YYREEE (reference sequence). Trimming cost V 3 bases and J 7 bases; bases outside gene matches: 4. This CDR3 contains 15 residues. The CDR3: CASSWETGGNSPLHF. DNA of the CDR3: TGTGCCAGCAGCTGGGAGACAGGGGGCAATTCACCCCTCCACTTT.

This chain uses TRBV29-1 with TRBJ2-7; 9 bases are shared with TRBD2. The length of the CDR3 is 15 residues. Germline-derived CDR1 and CDR2 are SQVTM and ANQGSEA. The V and J ends lost 4 bases and 7 bases, in that order; junction bases with no gene match: 14. DNA for the CDR3: TGCAGCGTTGGGGAAAGCGGGGGGTTCTCACGGGAGCAGTACTTC. Its translation is CSVGESGGFSREQYF.

V is TRBV11-3 and J is TRBJ2-2; a possible D gene is TRBD2 (5 bases). Germline V gene data show CDR1 as SGHNT and CDR2 as YENEEA. Trimming removed 1 base at V and 1 base at J, with 16 bases between. The CDR3 totals 18 residues. CDR3 sequence reads: CASSLGYIGLGNTGELFF. CDR3 bases: TGTGCCAGCAGCTTAGGTTACATCGGACTCGGGAACACCGGGGAGCTGTTTTTT.

This clone was counted only a few times. V is TRBV28 and J is TRBJ1-3; the D gene is possibly TRBD1 (5 bases). CDR1 MDHEN and CDR2 SYDVKM come from the germline V gene. CDR3 length: 15 amino acids. V lost 5 bases, J lost 0 bases, and 11 bases lay in between. In DNA form, the CDR3 reads TGTGCCAGCAGTAAAGACAGAGCCTCTGGAAACACCATATATTTT. It yields the protein CASSKDRASGNTIYF.

This clone has only a few counts. The rearrangement joins TRBV5-1 to TRBJ1-4, with D possibly being TRBD1 (5 bases). Trimming shortened V by 0 bases and J by 10 bases, and 13 bases separated the two germline ends. Germline V gene lookup returns CDR1 SGHRS and CDR2 YFSETQ. There are 14 residues in the CDR3. CDR3 in amino acids: CASSLGVGEGKLFF. The CDR3 DNA follows: TGCGCCAGCAGCTTGGGGGTAGGGGAAGGAAAACTGTTTTTT.

The sample holds a few counts of this clone. The chain recombines TRBV2 with TRBJ2-5, with D possibly matching TRBD2 (6 bases). Between the trimmed V and J ends, which lost 10 bases and 4 bases, there was a span of 10 bases. The CDR3 extends over 11 amino acids. The germline V gene encodes CDR1 SNHLY and CDR2 FYNNEI. This CDR3 reads CATLRGETQYF. CDR3 bases: TGTGCCACCTTGCGGGGAGAGACCCAGTACTTC.

This chain uses TRBV19 with TRBJ2-3, with 9 bases aligning to TRBD2. The V and J ends lost 6 bases and 9 bases, in that order; junction bases with no gene match: 7. The CDR3 length is 13 residues. The V gene's germline CDR1 is LNHDA and CDR2 SQIVND (reference sequence). The CDR3 DNA follows: TGTGCCAGTAGCCTGGGGCGGGGGGGGACGCAGTATTTT. The encoded protein is CASSLGRGGTQYF.

This clone was found a few times. The genes are TRBV6-5 and TRBJ2-7; 8 bases align to TRBD1. The V gene's germline CDR1 is MNHEY and CDR2 SVGAGI. CDR3 size: 15 residues. Losses at the gene ends were 4 bases for V and 7 bases for J; bases not matched to a gene: 12. CDR3 in DNA: TGTGCCAGCAGTTTGTTCGGGACAGGCGCGATGGAGCAGTACTTC. This codes for CASSLFGTGAMEQYF.

Only a few counts were recorded for this clone. The chain joins TRBV5-5 to TRBJ1-4, with 7 bases identical to TRBD1. CDR3 size: 15 residues. Germline CDR1 reads SGHKS; CDR2 reads YYEKEE (reference sequence). The V segment lost 4 bases and the J segment 3 bases; nucleotides outside the gene matches: 6. CDR3 bases: TGTGCCAGCAGCGCGACAGGGTCTGCTAATGAAAAACTGTTTTTT. Its translation is CASSATGSANEKLFF.

This chain joins TRBV6-6 and TRBJ1-6; D uncertain. Trimming shortened V by 8 bases and J by 2 bases, and 7 bases separated the two germline ends. Germline V gene sequence: CDR1 MNHNY, CDR2 SVGAGI (reference sequence). The CDR3 is 13 amino acids. DNA of the CDR3: TGTGCCAGCCTCCCGGCCTATAATTCACCCCTCCACTTT. Residues: CASLPAYNSPLHF.

V and J are TRBV30 and TRBJ2-5; D might be TRBD1 (6 bases). The germline V gene has CDR1 GTSNPN and CDR2 SVGIG (reference sequence). V was cut by 3 bases and J by 5 bases, with 10 bases left in between. The CDR3 is made up of 12 amino acids. The CDR3 DNA sequence: TGTGCCTGGAGCTGGGGGCGGGAGACCCAGTACTTC. This sequence encodes CAWSWGRETQYF.